Listed below are T cell receptor beta chains from one sample, sequenced in a study of technical replicates of blood from several donors. The data were produced by immunoSEQ multiplex PCR, yet TCRdb's version contains in-frame clones alone and is incomplete. Of roughly 14,000 clones detected, just under 90% appear once; the ten largest clones hold 10% to 15%. Sequencing was performed on PBMCs. These receptors all stem from a human donor in good health. Each CDR3 is given with its conserved first and last residue. The order of the fields is J gene, CDR3 length, V gene, CDR3 protein.

TRBJ1-3 15 TRBV7-9 CASSSRGGFGNTIYF
TRBJ2-6 17 TRBV18 CASSSGQGYGGANVLTF
TRBJ1-4 14 TRBV19 CASRGTATNEKLFF
TRBJ2-7 15 TRBV7-8 CASRGTGTSVYEQYF
TRBJ1-1 13 TRBV29-1 CSVEAEMNTEAFF
TRBJ1-4 17 TRBV28 CASSLVGQAPLSEKLFF
TRBJ2-3 17 TRBV7-9 CASSPGLADLSTDTQYF
TRBJ2-1 16 TRBV25-1 CASSEYSAGVTNEQFF
TRBJ2-3 14 TRBV5-6 CASSLGQGADTQYF
TRBJ2-1 17 TRBV5-1 CASSLAPTGGGHNEQFF
TRBJ2-2 15 TRBV2 CASRPSGSRAGELFF
TRBJ2-1 12 TRBV27 CASSFAGYEQFF
TRBJ2-7 14 TRBV25-1 CASSDLQQGYEQYF
TRBJ2-1 17 TRBV7-9 CASSLARTSGIHNEQFF
TRBJ2-4 14 TRBV30 CAWSVAGQQNIQYF
TRBJ2-3 14 TRBV11-3 CASSAGFSTDTQYF
TRBJ2-5 15 TRBV5-6 CASNFNRQRSETQYF
TRBJ2-5 16 TRBV6-5 CASSYGTGEPQETQYF
TRBJ1-1 13 TRBV9 CASSVGGDTEAFF
TRBJ2-1 14 TRBV5-1 CASSLGGRGNEQFF
TRBJ1-4 15 TRBV27 CASSLSSGISEKLFF
TRBJ1-1 13 TRBV7-6 CASSPTESAEAFF
TRBJ2-1 14 TRBV9 CASSVETSGGGQFF
TRBJ1-1 13 TRBV27 CASGWAGNTEAFF
TRBJ2-1 16 TRBV28 CASSSSTSGEYNEQFF
TRBJ1-2 12 TRBV28 CASSLQGGGYTF
TRBJ2-7 11 TRBV30 CAWSVAGRQYF
TRBJ1-1 13 TRBV19 CASSTTGSTEAFF
TRBJ1-2 13 TRBV5-6 CASSPGTGSGYTF
TRBJ2-7 15 TRBV4-1 CASSQAETGSHEQYF
TRBJ1-1 13 TRBV19 CASSTQAGTEAFF
TRBJ2-7 16 TRBV9 CASSVGGTSGPYEQYF
TRBJ2-5 15 TRBV7-3 CASSLTSGFQETQYF
TRBJ1-3 16 TRBV2 CASSEQGLNSGNTIYF
TRBJ1-1 15 TRBV18 CASSPLYRGNTEAFF
TRBJ2-1 14 TRBV19 CASRLGGMYNEQFF
TRBJ2-5 16 TRBV5-1 CASSLMGAGNQETQYF
TRBJ2-2 16 TRBV5-6 CASSAGTSPQGRELFF
TRBJ1-2 14 TRBV5-1 CASTVHPTNYGYTF
TRBJ2-7 14 TRBV28 CASSYPGLEYEQYF
TRBJ2-3 16 TRBV18 CASSPPGTSGRDTQYF
TRBJ1-2 14 TRBV7-9 CASSVTAQGGGYTF
TRBJ1-4 12 TRBV30 CAWSVLREKLFF
TRBJ2-3 17 TRBV4-1 CASSQDPGGPSTDTQYF
TRBJ1-1 15 TRBV27 CASGQVGQVNTEAFF
TRBJ2-2 16 TRBV6-5 CASSYGLAGATGELFF
TRBJ2-7 15 TRBV5-1 CASSFTWRGPYEQYF
TRBJ2-5 12 TRBV6-1 CASRGASETQYF
TRBJ2-7 15 TRBV18 CASSPGGTTLYEQYF
TRBJ2-1 15 TRBV6-4 CASSVRLAGDHEQFF
TRBJ2-1 15 TRBV6-1 CASSGSGGYYNEQFF
TRBJ2-3 15 TRBV4-2 CASSQDTGGTDTQYF
TRBJ2-7 15 TRBV11-2 CASSLDRDRDYEQYF
TRBJ2-6 17 TRBV28 CASSFFQGTSGANVLTF
TRBJ1-5 19 TRBV5-4 CASSCRAGTGYRSNQPQHF